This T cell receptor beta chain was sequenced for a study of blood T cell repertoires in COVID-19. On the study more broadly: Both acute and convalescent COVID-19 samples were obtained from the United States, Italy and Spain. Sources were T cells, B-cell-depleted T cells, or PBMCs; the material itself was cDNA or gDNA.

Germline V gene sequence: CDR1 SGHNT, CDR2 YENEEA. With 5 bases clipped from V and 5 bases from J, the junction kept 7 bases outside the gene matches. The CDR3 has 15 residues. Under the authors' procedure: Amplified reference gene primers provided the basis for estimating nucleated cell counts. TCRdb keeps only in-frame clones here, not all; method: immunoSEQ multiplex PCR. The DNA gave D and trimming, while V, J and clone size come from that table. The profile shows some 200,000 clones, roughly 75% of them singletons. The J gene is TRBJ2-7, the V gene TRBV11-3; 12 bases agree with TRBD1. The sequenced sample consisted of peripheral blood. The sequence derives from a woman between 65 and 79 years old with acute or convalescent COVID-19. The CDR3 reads CASSPGTGGYNEQYF. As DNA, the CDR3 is TGTGCCAGCAGCCCAGGGACAGGGGGCTATAACGAGCAGTACTTC.